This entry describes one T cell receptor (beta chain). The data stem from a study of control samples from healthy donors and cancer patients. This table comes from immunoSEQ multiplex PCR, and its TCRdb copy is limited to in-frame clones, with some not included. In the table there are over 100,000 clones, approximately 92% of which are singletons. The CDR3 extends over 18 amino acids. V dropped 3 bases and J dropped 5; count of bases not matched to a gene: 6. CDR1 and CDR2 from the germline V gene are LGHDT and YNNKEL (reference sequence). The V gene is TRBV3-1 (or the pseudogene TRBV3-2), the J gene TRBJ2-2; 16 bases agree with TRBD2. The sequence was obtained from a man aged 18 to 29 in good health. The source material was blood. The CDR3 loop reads CASSQGLAGGPGTGELFF. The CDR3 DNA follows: TGTGCCAGCAGCCAGGGACTAGCGGGGGGGCCCGGGACCGGGGAGCTGTTTTTT.